This T cell receptor (beta chain) is from a study of blood T cells in healthy people across ages. Ranging in age from about 6 to 95, the donors were healthy Caucasian individuals from Russia. Using a J-beta primer mix together with a sample-barcoded 5' primer, a second PCR was run for roughly 6 to 12 cycles. TCRdb analysed the 5' RACE reads with MiXCR anew, one entry per CDR3 protein. The sample includes some 860,000 distinct CDR3 sequences, 45% to 70% seen only once; the top ten take roughly 25%. CDR1 MNHNS and CDR2 SASEGT come from the germline V gene. The CDR3 runs to 14 residues. This receptor was obtained from a man aged 35 to 55 in good health. The chain joins TRBV6-1 to TRBJ2-5, with D possibly TRBD2 on 6 matching bases. The J call may be mistaken, given a closer DNA end match to TRBJ2-7. The sequencing sample was made of blood. Written as DNA, the CDR3 is TGTGCCAGCAGCGGAGAAATGGGGGGACACGAGCAGTACTTC. Its translation: CASSGEMGGHEQYF.